This is a list of T cell receptor beta chains from one sample in a study of cytomegalovirus exposure and HLA in healthy donors. Sequencing was performed with immunoSEQ multiplex PCR; in TCRdb, only in-frame clones are kept and a portion is missing. The table has fewer than 130,000 clones, around 80% seen once. Sequences were obtained from PBMCs. These receptor sequences come from a female donor in good health and CMV-seropositive. The CDR3 runs from the conserved cysteine through the conserved F or W.

TRBV6-5	CASSYQRGGAKNIQYF
TRBV7-2	CASSLALVAGPTDTQYF
TRBV19	CASRAGTGRNTEAFF
TRBV7-2	CASSPQQDRVYGYTF
TRBV6-6	CASSPGQGSYEQYF
TRBV7-9	CASTKTGNSYEQYF
TRBV30	CAWSSSGGQPQHF
TRBV18	CASSPPTGGHSYEQYF
TRBV7-2	CASSLAVGGATSYEQYF
TRBV5-6	CASSLIGGGLAGREQYF
TRBV5-6	CASSLITGANVLTF
TRBV5-4	CASSSRQGVYYGYTF
TRBV9	CASSGSQGRTGELFF
TRBV4-2	CASSQDTGGPVDGYTF
TRBV7-9	CASSPSRF
TRBV2	CASIGSGGAKNIQYF
TRBV6-5	CASSPGQYTGELFF
TRBV4-1	CASSLTAPGTGSFTDTQYF
TRBV14	CASSPRGGNGNTEAFF
TRBV18	CASSLGLAGNNEQFF
TRBV18	CASSPNRDTGELFF
TRBV6-5	CASSYGRVYGYTF